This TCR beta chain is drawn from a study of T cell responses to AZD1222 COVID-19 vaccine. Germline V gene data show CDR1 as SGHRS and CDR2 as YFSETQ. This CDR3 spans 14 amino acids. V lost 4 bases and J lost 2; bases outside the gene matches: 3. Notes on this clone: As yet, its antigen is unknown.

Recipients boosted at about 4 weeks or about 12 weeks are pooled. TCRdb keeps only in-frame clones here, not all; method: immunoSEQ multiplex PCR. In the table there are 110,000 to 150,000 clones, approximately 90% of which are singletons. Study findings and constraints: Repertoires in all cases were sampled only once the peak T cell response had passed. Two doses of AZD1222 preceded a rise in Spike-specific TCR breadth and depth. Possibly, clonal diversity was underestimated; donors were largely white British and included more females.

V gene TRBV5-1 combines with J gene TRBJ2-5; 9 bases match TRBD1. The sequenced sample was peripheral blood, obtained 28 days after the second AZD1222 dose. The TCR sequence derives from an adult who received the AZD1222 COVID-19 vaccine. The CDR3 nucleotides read TGCGCCAGCAGCACTGGGACAGGGCAAGAGACCCAGTACTTC. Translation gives CASSTGTGQETQYF.